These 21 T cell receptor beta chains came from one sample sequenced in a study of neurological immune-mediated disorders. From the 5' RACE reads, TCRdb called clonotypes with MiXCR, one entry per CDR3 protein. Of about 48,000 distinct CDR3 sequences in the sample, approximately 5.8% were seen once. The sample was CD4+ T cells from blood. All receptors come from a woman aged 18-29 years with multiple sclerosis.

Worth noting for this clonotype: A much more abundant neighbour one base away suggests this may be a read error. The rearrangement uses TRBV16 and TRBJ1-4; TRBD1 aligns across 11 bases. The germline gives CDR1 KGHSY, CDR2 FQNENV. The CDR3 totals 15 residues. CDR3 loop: CASSQRTGGDEELFF. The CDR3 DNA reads TGTGCCAGCAGCCAACGGACAGGGGGCGATGAAGAACTGTTTTTT.

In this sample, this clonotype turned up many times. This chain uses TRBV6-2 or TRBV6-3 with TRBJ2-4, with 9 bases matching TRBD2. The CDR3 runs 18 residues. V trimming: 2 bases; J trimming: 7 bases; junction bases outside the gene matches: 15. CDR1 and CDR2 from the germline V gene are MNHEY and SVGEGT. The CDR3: CASSYAVLRGGSMNIQYF. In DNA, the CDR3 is TGTGCCAGCAGTTACGCGGTATTGCGGGGGGGCTCTATGAACATTCAGTACTTC.

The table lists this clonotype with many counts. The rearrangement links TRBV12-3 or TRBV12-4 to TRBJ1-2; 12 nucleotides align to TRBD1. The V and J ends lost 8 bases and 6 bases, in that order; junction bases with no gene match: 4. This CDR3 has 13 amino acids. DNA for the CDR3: TGTGCCAGCGCGGGACAGGGGGCACATGGCTACACCTTC. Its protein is CASAGQGAHGYTF.

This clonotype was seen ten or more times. In DNA, the CDR3 is TGTGCCAGCAAGCCAGGGGAAGCGTCTAACACTGAAGCTTTCTTT. This codes for CASKPGEASNTEAFF. The V and J genes are TRBV2 and TRBJ1-1; the D gene is possibly TRBD1 (6 bases). Germline V gene data show CDR1 as SNHLY and CDR2 as FYNNEI. The CDR3 totals 15 residues. With 7 bases removed from V and 2 bases from J, the gap between germline ends came to 17 bases.

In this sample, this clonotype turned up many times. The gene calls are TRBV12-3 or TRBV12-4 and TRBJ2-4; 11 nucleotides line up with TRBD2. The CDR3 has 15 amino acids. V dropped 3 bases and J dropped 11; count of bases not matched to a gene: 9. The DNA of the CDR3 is TGTGCCAGCAGTTTGTGGCCGGGGACTAGCGGATTTCAGTACTTC. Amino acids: CASSLWPGTSGFQYF.

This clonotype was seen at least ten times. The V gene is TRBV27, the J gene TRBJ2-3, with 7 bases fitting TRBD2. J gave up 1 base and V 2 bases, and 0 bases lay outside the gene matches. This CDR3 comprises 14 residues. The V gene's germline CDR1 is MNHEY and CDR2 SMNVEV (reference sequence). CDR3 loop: CASSLLAGTDTQYF. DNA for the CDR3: TGTGCCAGCAGTTTACTAGCGGGCACAGATACGCAGTATTTT.

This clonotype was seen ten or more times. The DNA of the CDR3 is TGTGCCAGCAGCTTGTTTAATGGCTACACCTTC. It encodes CASSLFNGYTF. The chain recombines TRBV5-5 with TRBJ1-2; D gene uncertain. V was trimmed by 1 base and J by 6 bases, leaving 4 bases between them. This CDR3 is 11 amino acids long. Per germline, CDR1 SGHKS and CDR2 YYEKEE (reference sequence).

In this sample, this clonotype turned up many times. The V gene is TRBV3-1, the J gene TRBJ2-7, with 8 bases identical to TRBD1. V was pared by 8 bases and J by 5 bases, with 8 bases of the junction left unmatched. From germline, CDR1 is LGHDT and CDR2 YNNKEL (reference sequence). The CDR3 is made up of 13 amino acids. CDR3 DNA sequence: TGTGCCAGCGGAAGACAGGGGAGGAACGAGCAGTACTTC. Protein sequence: CASGRQGRNEQYF.

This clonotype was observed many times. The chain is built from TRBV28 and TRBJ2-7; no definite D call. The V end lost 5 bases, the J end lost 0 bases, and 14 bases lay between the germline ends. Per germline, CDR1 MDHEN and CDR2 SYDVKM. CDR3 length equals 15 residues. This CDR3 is CASSTRAAFSYEQYF. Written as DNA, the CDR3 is TGTGCCAGCAGTACGAGAGCTGCCTTCTCCTACGAGCAGTACTTC.

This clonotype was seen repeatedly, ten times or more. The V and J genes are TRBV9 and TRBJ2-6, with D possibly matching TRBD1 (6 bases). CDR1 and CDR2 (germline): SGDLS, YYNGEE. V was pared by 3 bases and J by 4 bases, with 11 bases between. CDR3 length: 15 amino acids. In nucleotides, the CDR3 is TGTGCCAGCAGCGCCAGGGGAACCGGGGCCAACGTCCTGACTTTC. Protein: CASSARGTGANVLTF.

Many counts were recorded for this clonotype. The CDR3 DNA sequence: TGTGCCAGCAGCGCGACAGAAGGCCTGGCTCTCAGTCAGCCCCAGCATTTT. This encodes CASSATEGLALSQPQHF. This chain connects TRBV28 to TRBJ1-5, with D perhaps matching TRBD1 (5 bases). The germline gives CDR1 MDHEN, CDR2 SYDVKM. Trimming cost V 6 bases and J 6 bases, with 24 bases left between them. The CDR3 consists of 17 residues.

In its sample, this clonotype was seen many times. The CDR3 DNA follows: TGTGCCAGCAGCTCGGGACAGAGCTCCTACAATGAGCAGTTCTTC. It codes for CASSSGQSSYNEQFF. The chain employs TRBV7-2 and TRBJ2-1; the match to TRBD1 covers 7 bases. V was pared by 4 bases and J by 0 bases, with 3 bases of the junction left unmatched. This CDR3 has 15 amino acids. The V gene's germline CDR1 is SGHTA and CDR2 FQGNSA.

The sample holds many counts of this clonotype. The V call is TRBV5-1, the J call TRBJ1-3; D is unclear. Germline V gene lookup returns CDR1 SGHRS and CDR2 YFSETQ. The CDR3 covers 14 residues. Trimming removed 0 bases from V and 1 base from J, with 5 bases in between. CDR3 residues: CASSLEASGNTIYF. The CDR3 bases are TGCGCCAGCAGCTTGGAGGCTTCTGGAAACACCATATATTTT.

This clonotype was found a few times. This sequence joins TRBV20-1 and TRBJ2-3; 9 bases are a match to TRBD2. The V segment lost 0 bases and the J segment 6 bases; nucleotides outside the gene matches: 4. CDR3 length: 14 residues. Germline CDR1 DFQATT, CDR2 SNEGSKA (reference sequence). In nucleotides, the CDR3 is TGCAGTGCTAGAGAGGTACTAGCGGGTGATACGCAGTATTTT. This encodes CSAREVLAGDTQYF.

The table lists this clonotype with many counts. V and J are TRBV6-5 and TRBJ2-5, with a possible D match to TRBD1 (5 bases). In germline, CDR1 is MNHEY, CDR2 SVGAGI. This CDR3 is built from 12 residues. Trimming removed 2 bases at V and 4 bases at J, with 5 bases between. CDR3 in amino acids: CASSYTGETQYF. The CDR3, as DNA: TGTGCCAGCAGTTACACAGGAGAGACCCAGTACTTC.

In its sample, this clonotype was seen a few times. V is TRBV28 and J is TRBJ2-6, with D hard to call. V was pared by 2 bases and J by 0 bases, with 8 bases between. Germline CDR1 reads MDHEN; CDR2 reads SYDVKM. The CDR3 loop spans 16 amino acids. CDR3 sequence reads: CASSLGRGSGANVLTF. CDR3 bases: TGTGCCAGCAGTTTAGGCCGAGGCTCTGGGGCCAACGTCCTGACTTTC.

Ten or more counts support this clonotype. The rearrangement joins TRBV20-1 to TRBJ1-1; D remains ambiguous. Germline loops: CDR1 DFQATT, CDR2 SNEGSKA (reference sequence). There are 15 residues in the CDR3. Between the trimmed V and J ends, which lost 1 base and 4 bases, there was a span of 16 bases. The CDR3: CSARGSSNPGTEAFF. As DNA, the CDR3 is TGCAGTGCTAGAGGGTCCTCCAACCCGGGCACTGAAGCTTTCTTT.

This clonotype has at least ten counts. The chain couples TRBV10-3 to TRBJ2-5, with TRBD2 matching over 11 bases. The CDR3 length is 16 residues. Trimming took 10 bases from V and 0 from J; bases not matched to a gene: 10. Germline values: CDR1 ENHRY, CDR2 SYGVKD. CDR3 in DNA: TGTGCCACTCGGCCGGGACTAGCGGAATACCAAGAGACCCAGTACTTC. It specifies CATRPGLAEYQETQYF.

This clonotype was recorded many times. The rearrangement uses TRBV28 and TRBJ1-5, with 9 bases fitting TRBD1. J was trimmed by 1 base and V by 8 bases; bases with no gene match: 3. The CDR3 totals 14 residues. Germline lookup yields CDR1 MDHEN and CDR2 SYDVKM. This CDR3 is CASGTGNSNQPQHF. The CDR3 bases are TGTGCCAGCGGGACAGGGAACAGCAATCAGCCCCAGCATTTT.

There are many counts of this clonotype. The chain's CDR3 is CAISESGREQYF. CDR3 DNA sequence: TGTGCCATCAGTGAATCCGGGCGGGAGCAGTACTTC. This chain joins TRBV10-3 and TRBJ2-7; D is unclear. Germline values: CDR1 ENHRY, CDR2 SYGVKD. The CDR3 is made up of 12 amino acids. V was trimmed by 3 bases and J by 7 bases, leaving 10 bases between them.

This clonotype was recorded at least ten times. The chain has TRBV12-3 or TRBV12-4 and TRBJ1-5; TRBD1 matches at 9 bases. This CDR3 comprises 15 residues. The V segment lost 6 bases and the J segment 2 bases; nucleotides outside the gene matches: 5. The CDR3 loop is CASSLTGGGNQPQHF. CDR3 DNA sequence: TGTGCCAGCAGCCTGACAGGGGGTGGCAATCAGCCCCAGCATTTT.